Presented here are 28 T cell receptor beta chains from one specimen sequenced in a study of identifying expanded T cells in peripheral blood. The protocol was immunoSEQ multiplex PCR, while the TCRdb copy is restricted to in-frame clones and leaves out a portion. The table includes under 100,000 clones, 85% to 90% detected once. What was sequenced was blood. These receptors all come from a person between 18 and 75 years old in good health.

This chain connects TRBV7-9 to TRBJ1-1, with D perhaps TRBD1 (5 bases). Per the germline V gene, CDR1 is SEHNR and CDR2 is FQNEAQ (reference sequence). V dropped 4 bases and J dropped 4 bases, with 16 bases sitting between them. This CDR3 has 15 residues. The CDR3, as DNA: TGTGCCAGCAGCTCTAAGGGCGTGAGGGGCACTGAAGCTTTCTTT. Translated, it gives CASSSKGVRGTEAFF.

The chain links TRBV4-1 to TRBJ1-1; possible D gene TRBD1, 5 bases. V gave up 0 bases and J gave up 5 bases, with 16 bases separating them. CDR1 is MGHRA and CDR2 is YSYEKL in the germline V gene. This CDR3 is 16 amino acids long. DNA for the CDR3: TGCGCCAGCAGCCAAGATCCGGGACCGAGGGGAACTGAAGCTTTCTTT. It codes for CASSQDPGPRGTEAFF.

The CDR3 spells CASSPGTGGFYGYTF. The CDR3 bases are TGTGCCAGCAGCCCCGGGACAGGGGGCTTCTATGGCTACACCTTC. V gene TRBV11-2 combines with J gene TRBJ1-2; 12 bases agree with TRBD1. The CDR3 consists of 15 residues. Per the germline V gene, CDR1 is SGHAT and CDR2 is FQNNGV. With V trimmed by 5 bases and J by 4 bases, 5 bases remained unmatched. Full variable domain (missing parts from reference TRBV11-2 and TRBJ1-2): EAGVAQSPRYKIIEKRQSVAFWCNPISGHATLYWYQQILGQGPKLLIQFQNNGVVDDSQLPKDRFSAERLKGVDSTLKIQPAKLEDSAVYLCASSPGTGGFYGYTFGSGTRLTVV.

This clone was recorded only once. The chain is built from TRBV23-1 and TRBJ1-1; a weak D match, TRBD1 (5 bases). TRBV23-1 is classed as an ORF, of uncertain function. V lost 2 bases to trimming and J lost 1 base, with 5 bases between them. This CDR3 has 13 amino acids. CDR3 sequence (DNA): TGCGCCAGCAGTCAAGGACAGAACACTGAAGCTTTCTTT. Encoded protein: CASSQGQNTEAFF.

V gene TRBV4-3 combines with J gene TRBJ1-4, with TRBD1 as a possible D gene (5 bases). The CDR3 loop spans 12 amino acids. Trimming pared 4 bases from V and 11 bases from J, leaving 11 bases between. The V gene's germline CDR1 is LGHNA and CDR2 YSLEER. CDR3 in amino acids: CASSPRGDKLFF. In DNA, the CDR3 is TGCGCCAGCAGCCCGAGGGGCGACAAACTGTTTTTT.

The chain couples TRBV5-6 to TRBJ2-5; TRBD1 agrees at 10 bases. CDR3 length: 15 amino acids. Germline CDR1 SGHDT, CDR2 YYEEEE. The V gene end was trimmed by 3 bases and the J gene end by 2 bases; junction bases not matched to a gene: 4. DNA for the CDR3: TGTGCCAGCAGCTCCCGGGACAGGGGACAAGAGACCCAGTACTTC. Translation gives CASSSRDRGQETQYF.

This clone has only a few counts. The chain is built from TRBV27 and TRBJ2-2; 9 bases line up with TRBD1. In germline, CDR1 is MNHEY, CDR2 SMNVEV (reference sequence). V shed 6 bases and J 4 bases; nucleotides not matched to a gene: 18. The CDR3 totals 19 residues. CDR3 sequence (DNA): TGTGCCAGCAGACCCGTGGGGACAGGGCCTTTATCGGGCACCGGGGAGCTGTTTTTT. This translates into CASRPVGTGPLSGTGELFF.

This rearrangement joins TRBV14 to TRBJ2-6, with D tentatively TRBD1 or TRBD2 (5 bases each). The CDR3 spans 20 residues. Germline V gives CDR1 SGHDN, CDR2 FVKESK. V lost 0 bases to trimming and J lost 0 bases, with 18 bases between them. CDR3 nucleotides: TGTGCCAGCAGCCAAGATAGTCGGGGCACGGTTCCCTCTGGGGCCAACGTCCTGACTTTC. Its translation: CASSQDSRGTVPSGANVLTF.

The chain joins TRBV30 to TRBJ2-7, with TRBD1 identical over 7 bases. V trimming: 3 bases; J trimming: 4 bases; junction bases outside the gene matches: 3. The germline CDR1 and CDR2 sequences are GTSNPN and SVGIG (reference sequence). This CDR3 has 12 amino acids. The DNA for the CDR3 is TGTGCCTGGAGCGCGGACAGGTACGAGCAGTACTTC. This encodes CAWSADRYEQYF.

This clone occurred a few times. V is TRBV25-1 and J is TRBJ1-6; D may be TRBD1 (6 bases). Germline loops: CDR1 MGHDK, CDR2 SYGVNS. The CDR3 covers 13 residues. Trimming took off 7 bases at V and 5 bases at J, with 9 bases between the two ends. The CDR3 DNA is TGTGCCAGCATGACAGGAAATAATTCACCCCTCCACTTT. Translating it yields CASMTGNNSPLHF.

The chain links TRBV30 to TRBJ2-3; 8 nucleotides match TRBD2. V lost 4 bases to trimming and J lost 5 bases; unmatched junction nucleotides: 11. The CDR3 has 15 residues. In germline, CDR1 is GTSNPN, CDR2 SVGIG (reference sequence). CDR3: CAWIRVGGRLDTQYF. The CDR3 DNA reads as TGTGCCTGGATCAGGGTCGGCGGGAGGTTAGATACGCAGTATTTT.

The chain couples TRBV4-2 to TRBJ2-1, with D possibly being TRBD2 (7 bases). The V end lost 5 bases, the J end lost 4 bases, and 18 bases lay between the germline ends. Germline CDR1 is LGHNA and CDR2 is YNFKEQ. This CDR3 comprises 16 residues. In DNA, the CDR3 is TGTGCCAGCAGCGCCAGGGGCGGGGGTCCTTACAATGAGCAGTTCTTC. Residues: CASSARGGGPYNEQFF.

V gene TRBV6-5 combines with J gene TRBJ1-4, with D unresolved. V lost 2 bases and J 8 bases, leaving 9 bases between the germline ends. The length of the CDR3 is 13 residues. Germline V lookup: CDR1 MNHEY, CDR2 SVGAGI. The CDR3 is CASSYLQAEKLFF. The CDR3 region has the DNA TGTGCCAGCAGTTACCTTCAGGCCGAAAAACTGTTTTTT.

The CDR3: CASTATGRSYGYTF. CDR3 nucleotides: TGTGCCAGCACCGCGACAGGGAGGAGCTATGGCTACACCTTC. V and J are TRBV6-4 and TRBJ1-2; TRBD1 aligns across 7 bases. The CDR3 length is 14 residues. Germline V gene data show CDR1 as MRHNA and CDR2 as SNTAGT. The V and J ends lost 7 bases and 4 bases, in that order; junction bases with no gene match: 9.

This rearrangement joins TRBV11-2 to TRBJ1-4; D is unresolved. The germline gives CDR1 SGHAT, CDR2 FQNNGV. The CDR3 has 16 residues. The V end lost 0 bases, the J end lost 4 bases, and 12 bases lay between the germline ends. This CDR3 is CASSLDLGAVNEKLFF. CDR3 in DNA: TGTGCCAGCAGCTTAGATCTAGGAGCGGTTAATGAAAAACTGTTTTTT.

The chain joins TRBV25-1 to TRBJ1-5; D is unresolved. Trimming took 4 bases from V and 2 from J, leaving 18 bases between them. The CDR3 has 17 residues. CDR1 is MGHDK and CDR2 is SYGVNS in the germline V gene. Here the CDR3 reads CASSVGYADEGNQPQHF. CDR3 nucleotides: TGTGCCAGCAGTGTTGGTTATGCGGACGAGGGCAATCAGCCCCAGCATTTT.

The chain uses TRBV7-9 and TRBJ1-2; D perhaps matches TRBD1 (5 bases). Per germline, CDR1 SEHNR and CDR2 FQNEAQ (reference sequence). There are 15 residues in the CDR3. V lost 8 bases, J lost 7 bases, and 23 bases lay in between. The CDR3 reads CASSGLGRDLAGYTF. The CDR3 nucleotides are TGTGCCAGCTCAGGGTTGGGACGGGACCTCGCTGGCTACACCTTC.

CDR3 sequence (DNA): TGTGCCAGCAGCCCCCGACAGACCTACAATGAGCAGTTCTTC. Protein: CASSPRQTYNEQFF. This rearrangement joins TRBV7-9 to TRBJ2-1; possibly TRBD1 for D (5 bases). Trimming cost V 5 bases and J 2 bases, with 10 bases left between them. Per germline, CDR1 SEHNR and CDR2 FQNEAQ (reference sequence). There are 14 residues in the CDR3.

This chain links TRBV7-2 with TRBJ2-2; 7 bases line up with TRBD2. After removal of 0 bases from V and 0 bases from J, the junction contained 10 bases not matched to a gene. The CDR3 totals 19 residues. CDR1 and CDR2 from the germline V gene are SGHTA and FQGNSA. The CDR3 DNA reads TGTGCCAGCAGCTTAGCGCGGGCCACTACTAGCGCGAACACCGGGGAGCTGTTTTTT. Its translation is CASSLARATTSANTGELFF. Variable domain in full (rest from reference TRBV7-2 and TRBJ2-2): GAGVSQSPSNKVTEKGKDVELRCDPISGHTALYWYRQSLGQGLEFLIYFQGNSAPDKSGLPSDRFSAERTGGSVSTLTIQRTQQEDSAVYLCASSLARATTSANTGELFFGEGSRLTVL.

The chain joins TRBV7-9 to TRBJ1-2, with D uncertain. The CDR3 totals 14 residues. V lost 5 bases to trimming and J lost 4 bases, with 14 bases between them. The germline gives CDR1 SEHNR, CDR2 FQNEAQ (reference sequence). CDR3 residues: CASSPTPDSYGYTF. In DNA, the CDR3 is TGTGCCAGCAGCCCAACCCCTGATTCCTATGGCTACACCTTC.

V is TRBV13 and J is TRBJ1-3, with 7 positions matching TRBD1. The V and J ends lost 6 bases and 2 bases, in that order; junction bases with no gene match: 4. CDR1 and CDR2 from the germline V gene are PRHDT and FYEKMQ (reference sequence). The CDR3 is 14 amino acids. CDR3 in amino acids: CASSPGTAGNTIYF. The CDR3 DNA reads as TGTGCCAGCAGTCCCGGGACAGCTGGAAACACCATATATTTT.

This clone was detected only once. The chain employs TRBV2 and TRBJ2-5; D may be TRBD1 (6 bases). CDR3 length equals 12 residues. The germline CDR1 and CDR2 sequences are SNHLY and FYNNEI. The V end was cut by 8 bases, the J end by 9 bases, with 16 bases between. The CDR3 region is CASDRQAGAQYF. The CDR3 DNA reads TGTGCCAGCGATAGACAGGCAGGAGCCCAGTACTTC.

V usage is TRBV27 and J usage is TRBJ2-7; TRBD1 aligns across 12 bases. CDR1 MNHEY and CDR2 SMNVEV come from the germline V gene (reference sequence). The CDR3 is 14 amino acids. Trimming cost V 7 bases and J 11 bases; bases outside gene matches: 12. CDR3 loop: CASTPGGQGAREYF. As DNA, the CDR3 is TGTGCCAGCACCCCTGGGGGACAGGGGGCGCGTGAGTACTTC.

This chain uses TRBV2 with TRBJ1-1, with D unresolved. Germline V gene lookup returns CDR1 SNHLY and CDR2 FYNNEI. This CDR3 has 13 amino acids. V lost 4 bases to trimming and J lost 1 base, with 7 bases between them. DNA of the CDR3: TGTGCCAGCAGTGTCCTGGGGAACACTGAAGCTTTCTTT. Translated, it gives CASSVLGNTEAFF.

The chain combines TRBV7-9 with TRBJ1-2; D gene ambiguous. The germline V gene has CDR1 SEHNR and CDR2 FQNEAQ (reference sequence). V gave up 3 bases and J gave up 1 base, with 6 bases separating them. This CDR3 region has 13 residues. The CDR3 DNA sequence: TGTGCCAGCAGCTTTAGGGATAACTATGGCTACACCTTC. Protein: CASSFRDNYGYTF.

The chain carries TRBV25-1 and TRBJ1-3, with D tentatively TRBD1 (5 bases). The CDR3 sequence is 14 residues long. Trimming cost V 8 bases and J 4 bases, with 15 bases left between them. Germline V gene sequence: CDR1 MGHDK, CDR2 SYGVNS. This chain's CDR3 is CASGTSVYGNTIYF. DNA for the CDR3: TGTGCCAGCGGGACTAGTGTATACGGAAACACCATATATTTT.

The chain links TRBV2 to TRBJ2-1; 8 nucleotides match TRBD1. Per the germline V gene, CDR1 is SNHLY and CDR2 is FYNNEI. The trim removed 1 base at V and 10 bases at J, leaving 6 bases unmatched. This CDR3 spans 14 amino acids. In DNA, the CDR3 is TGTGCCAGCAGTGAAGGGTGGACAGGGAGCGAGCAGTTCTTC. Translating gives CASSEGWTGSEQFF. The whole variable domain, remainder taken from reference TRBV2 and TRBJ2-1, is EPEVTQTPSHQVTQMGQEVILRCVPISNHLYFYWYRQILGQKVEFLVSFYNNEISEKSEIFDDQFSVERPDGSNFTLKIRSTKLEDSAMYFCASSEGWTGSEQFFGPGTRLTVL.

V and J are TRBV19 and TRBJ1-2; maybe TRBD1 (5 bases). CDR1 LNHDA and CDR2 SQIVND come from the germline V gene (reference sequence). This CDR3 is 15 amino acids long. V was shortened by 5 bases and J by 4 bases, with 17 bases between the two germline ends. This chain's CDR3 is CASSVTGTARYGYTF. The CDR3 coding sequence is TGTGCCAGTAGTGTCACAGGAACGGCACGCTATGGCTACACCTTC.